Below, 8 T cell receptor beta chains from the same sample are listed, as sequenced in a study of vaccination effects on CD4 cells after COVID-19 (dated by TCRdb to 2021 to 2024). In the ViraFEST assay, PBMC were stimulated with viral peptide pools, and antigen-specific CD4+ T cell clonotypes were then identified by expansion using TCR sequencing. After more than 9 days of culture, CD4+ T cells were isolated with the EasySep CD4+ T cell isolation kit. Two doses of either the BNT162b2 or the mRNA-1273 mRNA SARS-CoV-2 vaccine were administered to participants. Library method: the immunoSEQ multiplex PCR assay. Held by TCRdb, this immuneACCESS table contains in-frame sequences only and omits some clones. Under half of the omission traces to an unresolved V gene where checked; the cause of the rest is unknown. Recorded for this sample are approximately 61,000 clones; around 73% of them occurred a single time. The ten largest clonotypes hold roughly 1.2% of the sample.

These receptors lack a known antigen. The sequencing used CD4+ T cells from PBMCs cultured with HCoV-229E spike peptides, collected after COVID-19 vaccination. In light of the paper, this sample's cell subset or site label describes: HCoV-229E spike overlapping peptide pool stimulation. Source of these receptors: a human donor who received a COVID-19 vaccine.

The chain recombines TRBV14 with TRBJ1-2, with 10 bases that match TRBD1. CDR3 length: 15 amino acids. Germline V gene data show CDR1 as SGHDN and CDR2 as FVKESK. The J segment lost 6 bases and the V segment lost 1 base, leaving 5 bases of the junction unmatched. The CDR3 region has the DNA TGTGCCAGCAGCCAAGTGGGACAGGGGCTTCATGGCTACACCTTC. Translated, it gives CASSQVGQGLHGYTF.

The V and J genes are TRBV9 and TRBJ2-5; 8 bases line up with TRBD1. CDR3 length: 15 amino acids. After removal of 0 bases from V and 5 bases from J, the junction contained 6 bases not matched to a gene. The germline V gene encodes CDR1 SGDLS and CDR2 YYNGEE. This chain's CDR3 is CASSVVGTGEETQYF. CDR3 DNA sequence: TGTGCCAGCAGCGTAGTAGGGACAGGAGAGGAGACCCAGTACTTC.

The rearrangement uses TRBV6-5 and TRBJ1-2; 9 nucleotides agree with TRBD1. Germline lookup yields CDR1 MNHEY and CDR2 SVGAGI. CDR3 size: 15 residues. V dropped 6 bases and J dropped 3; count of bases not matched to a gene: 8. The CDR3 coding sequence is TGTGCCAGCAGCCAGACAGGGGGGACGGACTATGGCTACACCTTC. This gives the protein CASSQTGGTDYGYTF.

The chain employs TRBV15 and TRBJ2-2; 9 bases map to TRBD2. The V gene's germline CDR1 is LNHNV and CDR2 YYDKDF (reference sequence). The CDR3 sequence is 16 residues long. V shed 2 bases, J shed 1 base, and the junction held 2 bases outside the gene matches. The CDR3 region is CATSRILAGNTGELFF. CDR3 DNA: TGTGCCACCAGCAGAATACTAGCGGGGAACACCGGGGAGCTGTTTTTT.

The rearrangement uses TRBV5-1 and TRBJ2-2; no clear D. Germline V gene sequence: CDR1 SGHRS, CDR2 YFSETQ. The CDR3 has 14 residues. Trimming removed 1 base at V and 1 base at J, with 5 bases between. CDR3: CASSLWGNTGELFF. The CDR3 nucleotides read TGCGCCAGCAGCTTGTGGGGGAACACCGGGGAGCTGTTTTTT.

This chain uses TRBV2 with TRBJ1-4; D call uncertain. Per the germline V gene, CDR1 is SNHLY and CDR2 is FYNNEI. The CDR3 runs to 14 residues. Trimming removed 3 bases at V and 6 bases at J, with 11 bases between. The chain's CDR3 is CASSDWKRDEKLFF. CDR3 nucleotides: TGTGCCAGCAGTGATTGGAAACGGGATGAAAAACTGTTTTTT.

The chain is built from TRBV19 and TRBJ2-1; TRBD2 aligns across 16 bases. This CDR3 contains 16 residues. Germline CDR1 LNHDA, CDR2 SQIVND (reference sequence). Losses at the gene ends were 3 bases for V and 7 bases for J; bases not matched to a gene: 3. CDR3 sequence: CASSIWGLAGGNEQFF. DNA of the CDR3: TGTGCCAGTAGTATCTGGGGACTAGCGGGGGGGAATGAGCAGTTCTTC. The full variable domain, its missing parts supplied by reference TRBV19 and TRBJ2-1, is DGGITQSPKYLFRKEGQNVTLSCEQNLNHDAMYWYRQDPGQGLRLIYYSQIVNDFQKGDIAEGYSVSREKKESFPLTVTSAQKNPTAFYLCASSIWGLAGGNEQFFGPGTRLTVL.

V and J are TRBV30 and TRBJ2-6, with D tentatively TRBD1 or TRBD2 (6 bases each). Germline CDR1 and CDR2: GTSNPN and SVGIG (reference sequence). V was shortened by 4 bases and J by 0 bases, with 13 bases between the two germline ends. The length of the CDR3 is 16 residues. Here the CDR3 DNA reads TGTGCCTGGACCGGCGAGGGGGGCTCTGGGGCCAACGTCCTGACTTTC. Amino acid sequence: CAWTGEGGSGANVLTF. The full variable domain, in which reference TRBV30 and TRBJ2-6 provide the parts outside the CDR3, is SQTIHQWPATLVQPVGSPLSLECTVEGTSNPNLYWYRQAAGRGLQLLFYSVGIGQISSEVPQNLSASRPQDRQFILSSKKLLLSDSGFYLCAWTGEGGSGANVLTFGAGSRLTVL.